This T cell receptor beta chain was recovered during a study of blood T cells in healthy people across ages. This CDR3 spans 14 amino acids. V dropped 5 bases and J dropped 5 bases, with 15 bases sitting between them. From germline, CDR1 is SGHTA and CDR2 FQGTGA. Individuals who donated were healthy Caucasians from Russia aged roughly 6 to 90. Isolation per sample recovered at least 6 million PBMCs. This clonotype was observed once. A J-beta primer mix and a sample-barcoded 5' primer were used in a second PCR of about 7 to 12 cycles. TCRdb passed the 5' RACE reads through MiXCR, listing each CDR3 protein once. Of 1.5 million to 2 million distinct CDR3 sequences listed, under 30% are singletons.

This clonotype was obtained from a young woman in good health. Sequencing input: blood. The chain couples TRBV7-3 to TRBJ1-2, with D tentatively TRBD1 (6 bases). This CDR3 is CASSPQGGKYGYTF. The CDR3 DNA reads TGTGCCAGCAGCCCCCAAGGGGGAAAATATGGCTACACCTTC. Complete variable domain (other parts from reference TRBV7-3 and TRBJ1-2): GAGVSQTPSNKVTEKGKYVELRCDPISGHTALYWYRQSLGQGPEFLIYFQGTGAADDSGLPNDRFFAVRPEGSVSTLKIQRTERGDSAVYLCASSPQGGKYGYTFGSGTRLTVV.